This T cell receptor (beta chain) was recovered during a study of shared clonotypes between healthy human individuals. Germline V gene lookup returns CDR1 MDHEN and CDR2 SYDVKM. This CDR3 has 15 residues. Trimming cost V 3 bases and J 4 bases, with 15 bases left between them. Clones were read by immunoSEQ multiplex PCR, and TCRdb kept only the in-frame ones, dropping some. The sample holds about 590,000 clones; nearly 97% are singletons and the top ten take roughly 0.1%. Naive CD8 populations comprised CD45RO-negative cells positively selected for CCR7, excluding terminally differentiated effector memory CD45RA+ cells. Only one count was recorded for this clone.

This TCR derives from a woman aged 30 to 39 in good health. The sequenced material came from naive CD8+ T cells sorted from blood. The J gene is TRBJ1-1, the V gene TRBV28; D possibly corresponds to TRBD1 (5 bases). DNA for the CDR3: TGTGCCAGCAGTTTCGGTAGGGGCCTGCTCACTGAAGCTTTCTTT. Amino acid sequence: CASSFGRGLLTEAFF.